The clone carrying this T cell receptor beta chain occurred a few times. The target antigen is unknown. This specimen comes from a study of beta chain features in type 1 diabetes. The J segment lost 8 bases and the V segment lost 2 bases, leaving 7 bases of the junction unmatched. CDR1 is SGDLS and CDR2 is YYNGEE in the germline V gene. This CDR3 has 15 residues. Sequencing targeted expressed TCRB transcripts, as all isolated RNA had been reverse transcribed. The protocol was immunoSEQ multiplex PCR, while the TCRdb copy is restricted to in-frame clones and leaves out a portion. The sample holds under 550,000 clones, roughly an eighth seen once. Study findings and constraints: Over-representation of high TCR-expressing cells was a possible consequence of cDNA sequencing.

Sequencing used naive CD4+ T cells from blood. The V and J genes are TRBV9 and TRBJ1-6; 7 nucleotides agree with TRBD1. This receptor was obtained from a woman between 18 and 30 years old in good health. The CDR3 sequence is CASSVFTGEYSPLHF. CDR3 coding DNA: TGTGCCAGCAGCGTCTTTACAGGGGAGTATTCACCCCTCCACTTT.